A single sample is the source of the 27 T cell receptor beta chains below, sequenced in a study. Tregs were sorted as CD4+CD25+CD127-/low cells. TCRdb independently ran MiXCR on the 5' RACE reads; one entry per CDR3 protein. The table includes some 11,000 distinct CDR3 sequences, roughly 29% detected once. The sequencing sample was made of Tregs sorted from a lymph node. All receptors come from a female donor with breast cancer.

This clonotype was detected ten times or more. The CDR3 sequence is CASSLAWGNTEAFF. DNA of the CDR3: TGTGCCAGCAGCTTAGCGTGGGGGAACACTGAAGCTTTCTTT. The chain is built from TRBV7-8 and TRBJ1-1; D not resolved. Trimming shortened V by 0 bases and J by 1 base, and 6 bases separated the two germline ends. Germline V gene sequence: CDR1 SGHVS, CDR2 FQNEAQ. The CDR3 sequence is 14 residues long.

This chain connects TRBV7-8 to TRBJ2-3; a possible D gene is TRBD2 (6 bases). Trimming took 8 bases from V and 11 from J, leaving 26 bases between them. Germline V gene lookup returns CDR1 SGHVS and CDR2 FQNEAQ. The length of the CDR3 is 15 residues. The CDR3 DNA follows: TGTGCCAGCTCCGGTAGCGGCTCCTCCTACAATGAGCAGTATTTT. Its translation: CASSGSGSSYNEQYF.

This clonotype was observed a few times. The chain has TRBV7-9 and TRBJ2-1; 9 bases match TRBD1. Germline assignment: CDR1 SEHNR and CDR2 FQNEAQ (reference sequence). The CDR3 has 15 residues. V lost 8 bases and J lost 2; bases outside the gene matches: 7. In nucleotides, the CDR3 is TGTGCCAGCGGTCTCCGGGACAGGGCCTACAATGAGCAGTTCTTC. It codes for CASGLRDRAYNEQFF. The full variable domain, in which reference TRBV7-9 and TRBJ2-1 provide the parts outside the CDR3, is DTGVSQNPRHKITKRGQNVTFRCDPISEHNRLYWYRQTLGQGPEFLTYFQNEAQLEKSRLLSDRFSAERPKGSFSTLEIQRTEQGDSAMYLCASGLRDRAYNEQFFGPGTRLTVL.

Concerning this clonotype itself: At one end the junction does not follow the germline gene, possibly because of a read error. The CDR3 region is CASSEHLSCEQYF. The CDR3 DNA follows: TGCGCCAGCAGTGAGCATCTATCCTGCGAGCAGTACTTC. This rearrangement joins TRBV10-2 to TRBJ2-7; D ambiguous. The length of the CDR3 is 13 residues. Germline-derived CDR1 and CDR2 are WSHSY and SAAADI.

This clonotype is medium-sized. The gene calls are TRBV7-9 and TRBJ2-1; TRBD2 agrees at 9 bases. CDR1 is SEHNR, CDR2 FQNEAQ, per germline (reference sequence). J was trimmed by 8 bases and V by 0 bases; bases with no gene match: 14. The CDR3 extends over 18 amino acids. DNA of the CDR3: TGTGCCAGCAGCTTAGCAGGGAGGTTTCGGACTAGCGATCATGAGCAGTTCTTC. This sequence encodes CASSLAGRFRTSDHEQFF.

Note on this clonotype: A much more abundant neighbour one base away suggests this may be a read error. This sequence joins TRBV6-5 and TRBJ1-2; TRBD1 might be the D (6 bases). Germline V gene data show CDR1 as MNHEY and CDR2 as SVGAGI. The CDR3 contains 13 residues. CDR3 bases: TGTGCCAGCAGCCTACAGGGAGACTATGGCTACGCCTTC. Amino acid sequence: CASSLQGDYGYAF.

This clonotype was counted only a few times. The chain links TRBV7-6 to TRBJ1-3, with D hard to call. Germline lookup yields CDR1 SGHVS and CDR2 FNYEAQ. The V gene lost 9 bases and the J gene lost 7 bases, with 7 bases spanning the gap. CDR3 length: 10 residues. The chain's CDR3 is CASPKNTIYF. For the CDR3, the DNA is TGTGCCAGTCCAAAGAACACCATATATTTT.

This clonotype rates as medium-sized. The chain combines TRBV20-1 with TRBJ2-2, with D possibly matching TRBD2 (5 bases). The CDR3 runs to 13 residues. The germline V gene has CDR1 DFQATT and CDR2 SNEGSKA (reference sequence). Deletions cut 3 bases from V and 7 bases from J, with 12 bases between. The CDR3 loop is CSARGGSGGELFF. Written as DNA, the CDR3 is TGCAGTGCTAGGGGCGGGTCCGGCGGGGAGCTGTTTTTT.

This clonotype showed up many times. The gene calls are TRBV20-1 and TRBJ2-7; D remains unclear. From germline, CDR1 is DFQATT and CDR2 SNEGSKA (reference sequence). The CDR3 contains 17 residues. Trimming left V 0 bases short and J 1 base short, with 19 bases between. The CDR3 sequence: CSARDGPKTTQSYEQYF. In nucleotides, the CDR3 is TGCAGTGCTAGAGATGGGCCGAAGACAACTCAGTCCTACGAGCAGTACTTC.

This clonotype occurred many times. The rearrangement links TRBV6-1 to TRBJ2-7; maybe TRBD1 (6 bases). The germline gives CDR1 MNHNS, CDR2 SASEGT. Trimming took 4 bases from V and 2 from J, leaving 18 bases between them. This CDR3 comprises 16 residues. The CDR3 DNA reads TGTGCCAGCAGTGGGACAGATAGACCCTATACCTACGAGCAGTACTTC. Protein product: CASSGTDRPYTYEQYF.

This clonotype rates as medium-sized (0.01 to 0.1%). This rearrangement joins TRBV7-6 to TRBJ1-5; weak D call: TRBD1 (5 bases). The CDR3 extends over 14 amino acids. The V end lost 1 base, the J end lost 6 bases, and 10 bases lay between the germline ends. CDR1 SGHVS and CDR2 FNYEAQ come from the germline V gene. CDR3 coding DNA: TGTGCCAGCAGCTTAGTGTCAGGGAGTCAGCCCCAGCATTTT. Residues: CASSLVSGSQPQHF.

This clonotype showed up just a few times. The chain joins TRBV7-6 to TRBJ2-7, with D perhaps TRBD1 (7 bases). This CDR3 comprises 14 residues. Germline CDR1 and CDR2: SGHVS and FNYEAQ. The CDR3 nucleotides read TGTACTAGCAGCCCTAGGGACAGTTCCTACGAGCAGTACTTC. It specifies CTSSPRDSSYEQYF. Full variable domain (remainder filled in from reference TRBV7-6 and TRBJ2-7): GAGVSQSPRYKVTKRGQDVALRCDPISGHVSLYWYRQALGQGPEFLTYFNYEAQQDKSGLPNDRFSAERPEGSISTLTIQRTEQRDSAMYRCTSSPRDSSYEQYFGPGTRLTVT.

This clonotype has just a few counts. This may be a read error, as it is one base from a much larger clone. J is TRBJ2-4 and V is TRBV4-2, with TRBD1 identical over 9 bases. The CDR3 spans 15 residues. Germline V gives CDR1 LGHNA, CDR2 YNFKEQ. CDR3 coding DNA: TGTGGCAGCAGCCAAGCCCCGGACAGGGGTGACATTCAGTACTTC. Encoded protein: CGSSQAPDRGDIQYF.

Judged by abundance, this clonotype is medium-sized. CDR3 coding DNA: TGTGCCAGCAGTTTCGGACAGGTAAACTACGAGCAGTACTTC. Amino acids: CASSFGQVNYEQYF. This chain uses TRBV12-3 or TRBV12-4 with TRBJ2-7, with 7 positions matching TRBD1. The V gene end was trimmed by 3 bases and the J gene end by 3 bases; junction bases not matched to a gene: 5. CDR3 length: 14 residues.

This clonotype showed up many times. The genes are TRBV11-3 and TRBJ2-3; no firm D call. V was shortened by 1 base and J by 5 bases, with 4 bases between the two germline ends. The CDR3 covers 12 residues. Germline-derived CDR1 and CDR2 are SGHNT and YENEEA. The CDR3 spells CASSLGGDTQYF. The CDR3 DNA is TGTGCCAGCAGCTTAGGTGGAGATACGCAGTATTTT.

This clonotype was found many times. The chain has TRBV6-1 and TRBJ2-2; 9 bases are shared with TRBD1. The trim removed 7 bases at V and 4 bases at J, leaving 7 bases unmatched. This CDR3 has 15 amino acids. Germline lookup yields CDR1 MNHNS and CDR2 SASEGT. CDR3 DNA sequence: TGTGCCAGCAAACCGGACAGGGGTCTCACCGGGGAGCTGTTTTTT. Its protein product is CASKPDRGLTGELFF.

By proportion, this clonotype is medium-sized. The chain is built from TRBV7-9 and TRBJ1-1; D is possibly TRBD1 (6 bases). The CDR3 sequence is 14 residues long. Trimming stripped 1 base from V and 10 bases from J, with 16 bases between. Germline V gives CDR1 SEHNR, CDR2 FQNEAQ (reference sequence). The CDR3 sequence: CASSLGGAEEGAFF. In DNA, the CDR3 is TGTGCCAGCAGCTTAGGGGGGGCGGAGGAAGGAGCTTTCTTT. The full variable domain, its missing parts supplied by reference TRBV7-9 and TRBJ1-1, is DTGVSQNPRHKITKRGQNVTFRCDPISEHNRLYWYRQTLGQGPEFLTYFQNEAQLEKSRLLSDRFSAERPKGSFSTLEIQRTEQGDSAMYLCASSLGGAEEGAFFGQGTRLTVV.

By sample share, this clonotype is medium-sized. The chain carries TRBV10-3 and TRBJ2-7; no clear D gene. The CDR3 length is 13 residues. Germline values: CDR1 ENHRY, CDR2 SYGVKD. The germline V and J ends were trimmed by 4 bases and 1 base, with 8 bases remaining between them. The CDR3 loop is CAISVGPSYEQYF. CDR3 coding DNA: TGTGCCATCAGTGTTGGCCCATCCTACGAGCAGTACTTC.

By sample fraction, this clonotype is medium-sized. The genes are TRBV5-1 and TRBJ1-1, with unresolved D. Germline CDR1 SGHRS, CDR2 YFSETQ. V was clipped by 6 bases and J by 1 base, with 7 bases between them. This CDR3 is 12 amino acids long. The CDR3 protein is CASKEGNTEAFF. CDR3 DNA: TGCGCCAGCAAGGAGGGGAACACTGAAGCTTTCTTT.

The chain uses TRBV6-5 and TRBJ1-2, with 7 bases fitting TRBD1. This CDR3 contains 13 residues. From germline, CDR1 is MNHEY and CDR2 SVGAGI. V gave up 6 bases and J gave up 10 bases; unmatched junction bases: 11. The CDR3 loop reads CASSKQGLSDYTF. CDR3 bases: TGTGCCAGCAGCAAACAGGGGTTGAGTGACTACACCTTC.

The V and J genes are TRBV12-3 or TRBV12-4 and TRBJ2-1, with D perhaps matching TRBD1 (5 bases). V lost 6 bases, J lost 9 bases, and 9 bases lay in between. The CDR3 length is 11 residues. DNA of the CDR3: TGTGCCAGCAGGTATAGGGGTGAGCAGTTCTTC. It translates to CASRYRGEQFF.

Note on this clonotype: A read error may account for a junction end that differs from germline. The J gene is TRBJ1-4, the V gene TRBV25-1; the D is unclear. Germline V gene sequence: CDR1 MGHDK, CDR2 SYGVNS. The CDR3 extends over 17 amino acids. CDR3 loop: CASCEGRKFAANEKLFF. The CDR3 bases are TGTGCCAGCTGTGAAGGGCGGAAATTTGCAGCTAATGAAAAACTGTTTTTT. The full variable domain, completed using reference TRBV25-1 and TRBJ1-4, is EADIYQTPRYLVIGTGKKITLECSQTMGHDKMYWYQQDPGMELHLIHYSYGVNSTEKGDLSSESTVSRIRTEHFPLTLESARPSHTSQYLCASCEGRKFAANEKLFFGSGTQLSVL.

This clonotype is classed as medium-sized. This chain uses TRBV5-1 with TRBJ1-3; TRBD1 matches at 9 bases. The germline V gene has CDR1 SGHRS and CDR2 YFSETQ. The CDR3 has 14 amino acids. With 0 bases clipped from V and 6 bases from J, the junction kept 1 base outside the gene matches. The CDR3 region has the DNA TGCGCCAGCAGCTTGGACAGGGGGCTAAACACCATATATTTT. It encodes CASSLDRGLNTIYF.

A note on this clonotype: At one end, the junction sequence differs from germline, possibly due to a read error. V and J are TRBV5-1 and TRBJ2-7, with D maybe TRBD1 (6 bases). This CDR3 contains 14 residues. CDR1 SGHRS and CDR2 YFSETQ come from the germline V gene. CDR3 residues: CASEPGQRLDEQNF. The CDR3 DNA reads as TGCGCCAGCGAACCGGGACAAAGGCTCGACGAGCAGAACTTC.

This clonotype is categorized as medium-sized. The CDR3 region is CASSSGTSGRQTQYF. CDR3 DNA sequence: TGTGCCAGCAGCTCCGGGACTAGCGGGAGGCAGACCCAGTACTTC. The rearrangement joins TRBV7-8 to TRBJ2-5, with 15 bases that match TRBD2. The CDR3 sequence is 15 residues long. Trimming cost V 4 bases and J 6 bases; bases outside gene matches: 3. Germline V gives CDR1 SGHVS, CDR2 FQNEAQ.

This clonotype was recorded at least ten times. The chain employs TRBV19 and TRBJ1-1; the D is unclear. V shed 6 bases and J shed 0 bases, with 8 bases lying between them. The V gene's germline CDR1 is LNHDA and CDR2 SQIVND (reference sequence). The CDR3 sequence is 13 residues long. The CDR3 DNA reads TGTGCCAGTAGCAGTGGGATGAACACTGAAGCTTTCTTT. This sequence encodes CASSSGMNTEAFF.

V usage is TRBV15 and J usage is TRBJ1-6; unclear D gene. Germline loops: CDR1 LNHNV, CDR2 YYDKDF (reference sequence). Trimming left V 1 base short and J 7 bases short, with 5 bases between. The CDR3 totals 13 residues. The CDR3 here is CATSRGVNSPLHF. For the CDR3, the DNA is TGTGCCACCAGCAGAGGAGTAAATTCACCCCTCCACTTT.